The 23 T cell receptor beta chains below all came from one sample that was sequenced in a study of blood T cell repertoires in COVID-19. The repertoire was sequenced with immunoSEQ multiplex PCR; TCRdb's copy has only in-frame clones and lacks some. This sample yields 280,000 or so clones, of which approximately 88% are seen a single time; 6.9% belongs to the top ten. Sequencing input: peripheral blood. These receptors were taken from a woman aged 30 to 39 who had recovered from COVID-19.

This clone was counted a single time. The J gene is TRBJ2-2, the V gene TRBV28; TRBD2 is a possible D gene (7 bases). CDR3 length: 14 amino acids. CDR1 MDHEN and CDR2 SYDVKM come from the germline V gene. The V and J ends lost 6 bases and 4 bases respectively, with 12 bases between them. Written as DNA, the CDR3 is TGTGCCAGCAGCATGGGGGGGGCCACCGGGGAGCTGTTTTTT. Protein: CASSMGGATGELFF. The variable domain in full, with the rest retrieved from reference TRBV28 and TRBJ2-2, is DVKVTQSSRYLVKRTGEKVFLECVQDMDHENMFWYRQDPGLGLRLIYFSYDVKMKEKGDIPEGYSVSREKKERFSLILESASTNQTSMYLCASSMGGATGELFFGEGSRLTVL.

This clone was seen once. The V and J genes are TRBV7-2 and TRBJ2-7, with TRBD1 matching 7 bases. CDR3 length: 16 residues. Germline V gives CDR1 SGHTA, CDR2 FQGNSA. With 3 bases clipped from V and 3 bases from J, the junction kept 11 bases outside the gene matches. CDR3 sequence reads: CASSLPTGPTRYEQYF. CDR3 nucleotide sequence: TGTGCCAGCAGCTTGCCGACAGGGCCTACCCGCTACGAGCAGTACTTC.

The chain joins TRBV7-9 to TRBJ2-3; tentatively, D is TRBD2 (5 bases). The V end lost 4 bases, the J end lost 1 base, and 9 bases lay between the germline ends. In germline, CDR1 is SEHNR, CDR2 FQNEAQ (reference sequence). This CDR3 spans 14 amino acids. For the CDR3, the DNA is TGTGCCAGCAGCTCCCTGCGGGGCACAGATACGCAGTATTTT. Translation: CASSSLRGTDTQYF.

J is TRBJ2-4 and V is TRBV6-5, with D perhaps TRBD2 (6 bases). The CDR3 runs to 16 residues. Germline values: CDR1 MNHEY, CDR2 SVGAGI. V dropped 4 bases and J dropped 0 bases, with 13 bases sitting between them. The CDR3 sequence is CASSSPGLEAKNIQYF. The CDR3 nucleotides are TGTGCCAGCAGTTCACCGGGACTTGAAGCCAAAAACATTCAGTACTTC.

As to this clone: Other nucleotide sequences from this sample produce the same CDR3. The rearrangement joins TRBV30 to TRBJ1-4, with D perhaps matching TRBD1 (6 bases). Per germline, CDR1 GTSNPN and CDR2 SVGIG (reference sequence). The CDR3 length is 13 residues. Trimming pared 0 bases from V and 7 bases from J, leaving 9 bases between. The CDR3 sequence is CAWSVQGSEKLFF. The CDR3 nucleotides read TGTGCCTGGAGTGTTCAGGGGTCTGAAAAACTGTTTTTT.

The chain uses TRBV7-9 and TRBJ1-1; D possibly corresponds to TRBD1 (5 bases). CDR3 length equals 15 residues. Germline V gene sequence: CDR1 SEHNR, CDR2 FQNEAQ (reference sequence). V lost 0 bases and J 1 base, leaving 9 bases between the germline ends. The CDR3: CASSLAGGTNTEAFF. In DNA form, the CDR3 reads TGTGCCAGCAGCTTAGCGGGGGGTACGAACACTGAAGCTTTCTTT.

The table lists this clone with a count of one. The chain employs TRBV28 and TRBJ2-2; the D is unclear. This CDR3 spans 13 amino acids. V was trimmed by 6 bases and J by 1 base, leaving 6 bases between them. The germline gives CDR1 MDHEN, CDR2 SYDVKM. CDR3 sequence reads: CASRAQNTGELFF. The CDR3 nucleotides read TGTGCCAGCAGGGCTCAGAACACCGGGGAGCTGTTTTTT.

This chain's CDR3 is CASSPLSGGAYNEQFF. In DNA form, the CDR3 reads TGTGCCAGCTCACCACTGAGCGGGGGGGCCTACAATGAGCAGTTCTTC. The V gene is TRBV18, the J gene TRBJ2-1, with 10 bases lining up with TRBD2. The germline CDR1 and CDR2 sequences are KGHSH and LQKENI. CDR3 size: 16 residues. The V and J ends lost 1 base and 2 bases, in that order; junction bases with no gene match: 2.

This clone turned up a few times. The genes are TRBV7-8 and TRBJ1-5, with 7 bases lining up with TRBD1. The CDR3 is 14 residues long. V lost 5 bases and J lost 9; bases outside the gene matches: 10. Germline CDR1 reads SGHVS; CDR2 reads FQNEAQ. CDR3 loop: CASSLTGEVGPQHF. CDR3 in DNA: TGTGCCAGCAGCCTAACAGGGGAGGTAGGGCCCCAGCATTTT.

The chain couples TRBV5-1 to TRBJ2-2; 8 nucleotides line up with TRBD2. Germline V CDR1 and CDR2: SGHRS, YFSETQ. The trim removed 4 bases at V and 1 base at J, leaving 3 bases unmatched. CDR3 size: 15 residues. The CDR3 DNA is TGCGCCAGCAGCACCGCGGGGGGGAACACCGGGGAGCTGTTTTTT. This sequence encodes CASSTAGGNTGELFF.

CDR3 protein: CASSYSNRDGGYTF. The CDR3 nucleotides are TGTGCCAGCAGTTACTCGAACAGGGATGGTGGCTACACCTTC. The chain combines TRBV6-5 with TRBJ1-2, with D tentatively TRBD1 (6 bases). This CDR3 is 14 amino acids long. Germline lookup yields CDR1 MNHEY and CDR2 SVGAGI. Trimming shortened V by 0 bases and J by 7 bases, and 12 bases separated the two germline ends.

As DNA, the CDR3 is TGTGCCAGCAGCTACAGAACACCCTCTGGGGCCAACGTCCTGACTTTC. This sequence encodes CASSYRTPSGANVLTF. The chain links TRBV7-9 to TRBJ2-6; D unresolved. Trimming left V 4 bases short and J 0 bases short, with 10 bases between. Germline CDR1 is SEHNR and CDR2 is FQNEAQ (reference sequence). The CDR3 runs 16 residues. Full variable domain (rest looked up from reference TRBV7-9 and TRBJ2-6): DTGVSQNPRHKITKRGQNVTFRCDPISEHNRLYWYRQTLGQGPEFLTYFQNEAQLEKSRLLSDRFSAERPKGSFSTLEIQRTEQGDSAMYLCASSYRTPSGANVLTFGAGSRLTVL.

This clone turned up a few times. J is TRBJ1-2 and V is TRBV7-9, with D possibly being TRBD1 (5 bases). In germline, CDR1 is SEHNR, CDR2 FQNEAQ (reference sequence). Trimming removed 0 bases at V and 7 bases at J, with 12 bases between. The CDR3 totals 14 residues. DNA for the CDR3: TGTGCCAGCAGCTTAGCGGGACTCTTGGGTGGCTACACCTTC. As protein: CASSLAGLLGGYTF.

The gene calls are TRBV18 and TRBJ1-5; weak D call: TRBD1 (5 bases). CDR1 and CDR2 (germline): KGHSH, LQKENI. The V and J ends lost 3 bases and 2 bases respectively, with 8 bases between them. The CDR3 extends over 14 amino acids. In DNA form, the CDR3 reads TGTGCCAGCTCACCGTCGGGGGGCAATCAGCCCCAGCATTTT. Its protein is CASSPSGGNQPQHF.

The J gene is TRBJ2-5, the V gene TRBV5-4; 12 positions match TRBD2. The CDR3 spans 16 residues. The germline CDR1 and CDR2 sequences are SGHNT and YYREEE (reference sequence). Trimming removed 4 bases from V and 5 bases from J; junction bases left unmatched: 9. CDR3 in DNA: TGTGCCAGCAGCGGCGGACTAGCGGGGCCAGGGGAGACCCAGTACTTC. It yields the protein CASSGGLAGPGETQYF. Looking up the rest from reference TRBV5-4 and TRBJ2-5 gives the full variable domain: ETGVTQSPTHLIKTRGQQVTLRCSSQSGHNTVSWYQQALGQGPQFIFQYYREEENGRGNFPPRFSGLQFPNYSSELNVNALELDDSALYLCASSGGLAGPGETQYFGPGTRLLVL.

The CDR3 nucleotides read TGTGCCAGCAGCACTGGCAAGGGACAGCCGTACCAAGAGACCCAGTACTTC. It encodes CASSTGKGQPYQETQYF. This chain links TRBV21-1 with TRBJ2-5; TRBD1, the D gene given by the table, was not confirmed from the DNA. TRBV21-1 is a known pseudogene. The CDR3 runs 17 residues.

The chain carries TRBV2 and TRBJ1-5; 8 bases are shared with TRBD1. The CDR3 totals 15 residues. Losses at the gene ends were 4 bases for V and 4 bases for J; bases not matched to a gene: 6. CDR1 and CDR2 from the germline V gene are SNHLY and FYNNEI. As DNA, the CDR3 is TGTGCCAGCAGTGGTAGTCAGGGGGCGAATCAGCCCCAGCATTTT. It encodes CASSGSQGANQPQHF.

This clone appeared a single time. CDR3 DNA: TGCGCCAGCAGCTTGCAGGGGGGTTTCTACGAGCAGTACTTC. Its protein product is CASSLQGGFYEQYF. The chain links TRBV5-1 to TRBJ2-7, with D tentatively TRBD1 (7 bases). This CDR3 is 14 amino acids long. V lost 1 base and J lost 3, with 11 bases in between. The germline V gene has CDR1 SGHRS and CDR2 YFSETQ. Combining the CDR3 with reference TRBV5-1 and TRBJ2-7 gives the whole variable domain KAGVTQTPRYLIKTRGQQVTLSCSPISGHRSVSWYQQTPGQGLQFLFEYFSETQRNKGNFPGRFSGRQFSNSRSEMNVSTLELGDSALYLCASSLQGGFYEQYFGPGTRLTVT.

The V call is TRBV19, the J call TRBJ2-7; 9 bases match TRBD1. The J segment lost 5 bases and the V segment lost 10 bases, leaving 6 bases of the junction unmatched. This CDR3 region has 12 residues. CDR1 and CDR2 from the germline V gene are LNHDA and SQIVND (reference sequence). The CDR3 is CATGQGSHEQYF. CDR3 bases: TGTGCCACCGGACAGGGGTCCCACGAGCAGTACTTC.

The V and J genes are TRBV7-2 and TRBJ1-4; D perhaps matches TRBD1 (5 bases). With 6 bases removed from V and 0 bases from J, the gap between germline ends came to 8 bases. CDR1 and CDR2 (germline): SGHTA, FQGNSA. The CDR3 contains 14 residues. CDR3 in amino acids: CASRQGATNEKLFF. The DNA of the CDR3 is TGTGCCAGCAGGCAGGGTGCAACTAATGAAAAACTGTTTTTT.

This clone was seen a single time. DNA for the CDR3: TGCAGCGTTGAGATGGACAGGGCCTACGAGCAGTACTTC. It yields the protein CSVEMDRAYEQYF. The rearrangement links TRBV29-1 to TRBJ2-7; 8 nucleotides line up with TRBD1. CDR1 is SQVTM and CDR2 is ANQGSEA in the germline V gene. Trimming at V came to 3 bases and at J to 2 bases, leaving 3 bases not matched to a gene. The CDR3 has 13 residues.

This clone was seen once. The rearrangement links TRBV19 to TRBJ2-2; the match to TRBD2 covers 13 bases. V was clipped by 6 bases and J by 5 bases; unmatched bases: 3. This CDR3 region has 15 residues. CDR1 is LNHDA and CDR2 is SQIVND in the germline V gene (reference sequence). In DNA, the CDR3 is TGTGCCAGTAGGACTAGCGGGGGGCGGACCGGGGAGCTGTTTTTT. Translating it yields CASRTSGGRTGELFF.

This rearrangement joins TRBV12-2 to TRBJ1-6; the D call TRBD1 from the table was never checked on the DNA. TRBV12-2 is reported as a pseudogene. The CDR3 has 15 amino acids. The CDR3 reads CASRPEGGRSSPLHF. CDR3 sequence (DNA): TGTGCAAGTCGCCCGGAAGGGGGAAGGAGTTCACCCCTCCACTTT.